What follows are 3 T cell receptor beta chains derived from one specimen sequenced in a study of blood T cell repertoires in COVID-19 (dated by TCRdb to about 2020). Libraries were built with the immunoSEQ multiplex PCR assay. Not all clones reach the TCRdb copy of this immuneACCESS table, which keeps in-frame sequences only. Checked studies attribute under half of the gap to unresolved V genes and leave the rest unexplained. The sample table records 250,000 to 300,000 clones; roughly 90% of these occur just once. The biggest ten clones account for 2.2% of the sample. The specimen sequenced was peripheral blood. The receptors shown here come from a woman in her fifties or sixties who had recovered from COVID-19.

About this clone itself: Other DNA sequences in the sample encode the same CDR3. The chain is built from TRBV5-4 and TRBJ1-6; D may be TRBD1 (5 bases). V was cut by 0 bases and J by 7 bases, with 8 bases left in between. The CDR3 runs to 14 residues. Germline CDR1 is SGHNT and CDR2 is YYREEE (reference sequence). The CDR3 bases are TGTGCCAGCAGCTTGGATCGGGGGAATTCACCCCTCCACTTT. It yields the protein CASSLDRGNSPLHF.

V usage is TRBV7-3 and J usage is TRBJ1-2, with 8 bases lining up with TRBD1. Germline V gene data show CDR1 as SGHTA and CDR2 as FQGTGA. The CDR3 covers 15 residues. Unmatched junction bases numbered 14, after V lost 11 bases and J lost 3 bases. CDR3 DNA sequence: TGTGCCTGCCATTTTCCGGACAGGGAGTACTATGGCTACACCTTC. Amino acids: CACHFPDREYYGYTF.

The rearrangement uses TRBV2 and TRBJ1-2; D gene uncertain. CDR1 and CDR2 from the germline V gene are SNHLY and FYNNEI. V was shortened by 3 bases and J by 4 bases, with 12 bases between the two germline ends. This CDR3 has 14 residues. The CDR3 nucleotides read TGTGCCAGCAGTGAGGAGCGTTGGTCCTATGGCTACACCTTC. Translated, it gives CASSEERWSYGYTF.